The 18 T cell receptor beta chains below were found in one sample sequenced in a study of cytomegalovirus exposure and HLA in healthy donors. Researchers ran the PCR with 60 Vbeta and 13 Jbeta primers. The method was immunoSEQ multiplex PCR; TCRdb's version includes in-frame clones alone and lacks a portion of them. The sample lists about 140,000 clones, roughly three quarters seen once, with approximately 4.3% in the top ten. Source material: PBMCs. The receptors were sampled from a man aged 60-69 years in good health and CMV-seronegative.

The CDR3 DNA reads TGCGCCAGCAGCCTTCGACAGGACCAAGAGACCCAGTACTTC. Translation gives CASSLRQDQETQYF. The V call is TRBV5-1, the J call TRBJ2-5; weak D call: TRBD1 (6 bases). The ends were cut back, 4 bases at V and 0 bases at J, with 10 bases in the middle. The CDR3 consists of 14 residues. Looked up from germline, CDR1 is SGHRS and CDR2 is YFSETQ.

V is TRBV14 and J is TRBJ2-1; 15 bases are shared with TRBD2. Trimming cost V 4 bases and J 0 bases; bases outside gene matches: 7. CDR3 length equals 19 residues. Germline V gene sequence: CDR1 SGHDN, CDR2 FVKESK. In DNA form, the CDR3 reads TGTGCCAGCAGCCCCCTCGGACTAGCGGGGGGGAGCTCCTACAATGAGCAGTTCTTC. Protein product: CASSPLGLAGGSSYNEQFF. Together with reference TRBV14 and TRBJ2-1, the CDR3 gives the full variable domain: EAGVTQFPSHSVIEKGQTVTLRCDPISGHDNLYWYRRVMGKEIKFLLHFVKESKQDESGMPNNRFLAERTGGTYSTLKVQPAELEDSGVYFCASSPLGLAGGSSYNEQFFGPGTRLTVL.

V and J are TRBV6-5 and TRBJ2-7; 9 nucleotides line up with TRBD1. Per the germline V gene, CDR1 is MNHEY and CDR2 is SVGAGI. This CDR3 spans 16 amino acids. With V trimmed by 0 bases and J by 5 bases, 8 bases remained unmatched. The CDR3 spells CASSYSRDREWNEQYF. In DNA form, the CDR3 reads TGTGCCAGCAGTTACTCCCGGGACAGGGAGTGGAACGAGCAGTACTTC.

The chain employs TRBV10-1 and TRBJ1-4; D ambiguous. Germline loops: CDR1 WNHNN, CDR2 SYGVQD (reference sequence). This CDR3 is 13 amino acids long. The germline V and J ends were trimmed by 5 bases and 8 bases, with 12 bases remaining between them. CDR3 in DNA: TGCGCCAGCAGTCCCCGGAGCCAGGAAAAACTGTTTTTT. This gives the protein CASSPRSQEKLFF.

The J gene is TRBJ2-5, the V gene TRBV14; a weak D match, TRBD2 (5 bases). Trimming stripped 4 bases from V and 4 bases from J, with 16 bases between. CDR3 length: 15 amino acids. CDR1 and CDR2 (germline): SGHDN, FVKESK. The CDR3 coding sequence is TGTGCCAGCAGCCCCCTTGGAGGAGACGGAGAGACCCAGTACTTC. It translates to CASSPLGGDGETQYF.

The rearrangement uses TRBV19 and TRBJ1-1, with 9 bases lining up with TRBD1. Germline CDR1 reads LNHDA; CDR2 reads SQIVND (reference sequence). CDR3 length: 17 residues. J was trimmed by 1 base and V by 7 bases; bases with no gene match: 13. The CDR3, as DNA: TGTGCCAGTACCCGACAGGGGGTGGCAACTGGGAACACTGAAGCTTTCTTT. It encodes CASTRQGVATGNTEAFF. Filled out from reference TRBV19 and TRBJ1-1, the complete variable domain reads DGGITQSPKYLFRKEGQNVTLSCEQNLNHDAMYWYRQDPGQGLRLIYYSQIVNDFQKGDIAEGYSVSREKKESFPLTVTSAQKNPTAFYLCASTRQGVATGNTEAFFGQGTRLTVV.

Only a few counts were recorded for this clone. The chain has TRBV7-3 and TRBJ2-5, with TRBD2 matching 8 bases. After removal of 3 bases from V and 0 bases from J, the junction contained 9 bases not matched to a gene. Germline V gene data show CDR1 as SGHTA and CDR2 as FQGTGA. This CDR3 contains 17 residues. CDR3 sequence: CASSFQAGAENQETQYF. CDR3 DNA sequence: TGTGCCAGCAGCTTCCAAGCGGGAGCGGAAAACCAAGAGACCCAGTACTTC.

Remarks on this clone: The same CDR3 arises from other DNA sequences in this sample as well. V gene TRBV5-1 combines with J gene TRBJ2-5; D unclear. V dropped 4 bases and J dropped 3 bases, with 4 bases sitting between them. Looked up from germline, CDR1 is SGHRS and CDR2 is YFSETQ. CDR3 size: 11 residues. CDR3: CASSLEETQYF. Written as DNA, the CDR3 is TGCGCCAGCAGCCTCGAAGAGACCCAGTACTTC.

CDR3 sequence (DNA): TGTGCCAGCAGCAGACTTGGGGACAGGGGTCAGCCCCAGCATTTT. It translates to CASSRLGDRGQPQHF. The chain is built from TRBV9 and TRBJ1-5, with 10 positions matching TRBD1. J lost 6 bases, V lost 4 bases, and 7 bases had no gene match. The CDR3 is made up of 15 amino acids. Germline loops: CDR1 SGDLS, CDR2 YYNGEE.

This clone turned up a few times. The rearrangement joins TRBV5-6 to TRBJ2-7; TRBD1 matches at 7 bases. V lost 3 bases and J lost 6; bases outside the gene matches: 18. This CDR3 has 17 amino acids. The germline gives CDR1 SGHDT, CDR2 YYEEEE. The CDR3 sequence: CASSSTKRNRGSIEQYF. The CDR3, as DNA: TGTGCCAGCAGCTCCACGAAACGGAACAGGGGCTCCATCGAGCAGTACTTC.

This chain links TRBV5-8 with TRBJ1-2; the D gene is possibly TRBD1 (6 bases). Trimming removed 1 base at V and 3 bases at J, with 10 bases between. In germline, CDR1 is SGHTS, CDR2 YDEGEE. The CDR3 loop spans 14 amino acids. The CDR3 region has the DNA TGTGCCAGCAGCTTGCAGGGGAATTACTATGGCTACACCTTC. As protein: CASSLQGNYYGYTF.

This chain connects TRBV4-3 to TRBJ2-1; 8 positions agree with TRBD2. Germline V gene lookup returns CDR1 LGHNA and CDR2 YSLEER. V was pared by 4 bases and J by 7 bases, with 9 bases of the junction left unmatched. This CDR3 is built from 15 residues. Here the CDR3 reads CASSLTGGPRNEQFF. Here the CDR3 DNA reads TGCGCCAGCAGCCTAACGGGAGGGCCCAGGAATGAGCAGTTCTTC.

This clone was recorded a few times. V and J are TRBV18 and TRBJ2-7, with D possibly matching TRBD1 (7 bases). The V end lost 6 bases, the J end lost 0 bases, and 15 bases lay between the germline ends. Germline V gene lookup returns CDR1 KGHSH and CDR2 LQKENI. The CDR3 is made up of 15 amino acids. CDR3 nucleotides: TGTGCCAGCTCGGAGGGACAGAGCCTCTCCTACGAGCAGTACTTC. As protein: CASSEGQSLSYEQYF.

The chain is built from TRBV5-1 and TRBJ2-2, with TRBD1 identical over 8 bases. Germline CDR1 and CDR2: SGHRS and YFSETQ. V shed 4 bases, J shed 7 bases, and the junction held 9 bases outside the gene matches. The CDR3 extends over 15 amino acids. CDR3 in DNA: TGCGCCAGCAGCCTCTACAGGGGGACGAGCGGGGAGCTGTTTTTT. Residues: CASSLYRGTSGELFF.

The gene calls are TRBV20-1 and TRBJ2-5; D ambiguous. Germline-derived CDR1 and CDR2 are DFQATT and SNEGSKA (reference sequence). Trimming removed 4 bases from V and 3 bases from J, with 6 bases in between. The CDR3 is 11 residues long. CDR3 residues: CSANGEETQYF. In DNA, the CDR3 is TGCAGTGCTAACGGAGAAGAGACCCAGTACTTC.

This clone was detected once. V usage is TRBV5-1 and J usage is TRBJ2-3, with a weak D call TRBD1 (6 bases). Per the germline V gene, CDR1 is SGHRS and CDR2 is YFSETQ. This CDR3 is 15 amino acids long. Between the trimmed V and J ends, which lost 0 bases and 4 bases, there was a span of 12 bases. DNA for the CDR3: TGCGCCAGCAGCTTGGTACAGGGTGGCGCAGATACGCAGTATTTT. This sequence encodes CASSLVQGGADTQYF.

V gene TRBV6-1 combines with J gene TRBJ2-7; tentatively, D is TRBD1 (5 bases). This CDR3 has 14 amino acids. Germline values: CDR1 MNHNS, CDR2 SASEGT. Trimming took 3 bases from V and 4 from J, leaving 13 bases between them. This CDR3 is CASSDRTRTYEQYF. CDR3 nucleotide sequence: TGTGCCAGCAGTGACAGGACAAGGACATACGAGCAGTACTTC.

This chain joins TRBV19 and TRBJ2-5; 9 bases are shared with TRBD2. The tail of the sequence fits TRBJ2-7 better, so the J call may be wrong. CDR3 size: 15 residues. Germline V gives CDR1 LNHDA, CDR2 SQIVND (reference sequence). This CDR3 is CASSSLAGGSYEQYF. DNA for the CDR3: TGTGCCAGTAGTTCCCTGGCGGGAGGGTCCTACGAGCAGTACTTC.